This record covers a single TCR beta chain. These data belong to a study of beta chain features in type 1 diabetes. The V end was cut by 3 bases, the J end by 7 bases, with 9 bases between. The CDR3 is made up of 13 amino acids. Germline assignment: CDR1 KGHSH and CDR2 LQKENI. Expressed TCRB transcripts were sequenced because the entire RNA isolate underwent reverse transcription. Roughly 3.6 million reads were obtained on average from naive, central memory and regulatory T cell samples. Method: immunoSEQ multiplex PCR; TCRdb's copy keeps in-frame clones and lacks some. The table shows some 150,000 clones, with 40% to 55% occurring only once.

The TCR originated in a man aged 18 to 29 in good health. The sample comprised Tregs from blood. V usage is TRBV18 and J usage is TRBJ2-2; D is unclear. CDR3 sequence: CASSPQRDGELFF. The DNA of the CDR3 is TGTGCCAGCTCACCTCAACGCGACGGGGAGCTGTTTTTT.